The 21 T cell receptor beta chains given below trace back to one sample, sequenced in a study of T cells in Graves' hyperthyroidism and ophthalmopathy (dated by TCRdb to the late 2010s). Libraries were built with multiplex PCR. Sequencing instrument: Illumina HiSeq 2000. Amplification of TCR beta CDR3 regions was carried out from RNA transcripts. A first-round RT-PCR of the TCR CDR3 used the HTBI primer set with the Qiagen OneStep RT-PCR kit. The public reads were quality trimmed at Q25 with fastp and then assembled into clones with MiXCR by TCRdb, keeping productive beta chains. Rows matching on CDR3 protein sequence are summarized as one entry with the most common DNA and genes. The sample contains some 490,000 distinct CDR3 sequences, 20% to 25% of them found a single time. The ten top clones hold 45% to 50% of the sample. The sequencing input was blood. These TCRs come from a woman aged 70-85 years with Graves' ophthalmopathy.

The chain uses TRBV30 and TRBJ1-4, with 12 bases matching TRBD1. Germline CDR1 and CDR2: GTSNPN and SVGIG (reference sequence). This CDR3 spans 14 amino acids. V lost 5 bases and J lost 7; bases outside the gene matches: 5. The CDR3 sequence: CAWGTGGEGEKLFF. CDR3 DNA: TGTGCCTGGGGGACAGGGGGCGAGGGTGAAAAACTGTTTTTT.

This clonotype was observed a few times. This chain uses TRBV20-1 with TRBJ2-7, with 7 positions matching TRBD1. The CDR3 contains 16 residues. Per the germline V gene, CDR1 is DFQATT and CDR2 is SNEGSKA (reference sequence). V lost 0 bases, J lost 3 bases, and 11 bases stayed unmatched. CDR3 bases: TGCAGTGCTAGAGACGCCAGACAGGGTAATATCTACGAGCAGTACTTC. This translates into CSARDARQGNIYEQYF.

V gene TRBV7-2 combines with J gene TRBJ2-1; 11 bases fit TRBD2. The CDR3 spans 16 residues. Germline CDR1 and CDR2: SGHTA and FQGNSA. J lost 4 bases, V lost 1 base, and 3 bases had no gene match. CDR3 coding DNA: TGTGCCAGCAGCTTAGAGGGGACTAGCGGATACAATGAGCAGTTCTTC. As protein: CASSLEGTSGYNEQFF. The complete variable domain, with remaining parts taken from reference TRBV7-2 and TRBJ2-1, reads GAGVSQSPSNKVTEKGKDVELRCDPISGHTALYWYRQSLGQGLEFLIYFQGNSAPDKSGLPSDRFSAERTGGSVSTLTIQRTQQEDSAVYLCASSLEGTSGYNEQFFGPGTRLTVL.

The chain couples TRBV5-4 to TRBJ2-3; tentatively, D is TRBD1 (5 bases). This CDR3 comprises 14 residues. Germline lookup yields CDR1 SGHNT and CDR2 YYREEE (reference sequence). Trimming removed 6 bases from V and 0 bases from J, with 11 bases in between. In DNA form, the CDR3 reads TGTGCCAGCACCCACACAGGTAGCACAGATACGCAGTATTTT. Its protein is CASTHTGSTDTQYF.

The V and J genes are TRBV6-1 and TRBJ1-2; 10 nucleotides align to TRBD1. The CDR3 has 14 amino acids. The germline V gene encodes CDR1 MNHNS and CDR2 SASEGT. V was clipped by 6 bases and J by 8 bases; unmatched bases: 9. The CDR3 nucleotides read TGTGCCAGCAGAAGGACAGGGGGAAGGGGAGGCTACACCTTC. The encoded protein is CASRRTGGRGGYTF.

This clonotype occurred many times. This chain uses TRBV7-3 with TRBJ2-1; 8 positions match TRBD2. CDR3 length: 15 amino acids. Unmatched junction bases numbered 11, after V lost 4 bases and J lost 9 bases. Germline V gene data show CDR1 as SGHTA and CDR2 as FQGTGA. This CDR3 is CASSSPGTSGSEQFF. For the CDR3, the DNA is TGTGCCAGCAGCTCGCCCGGGACTAGTGGGAGTGAGCAGTTCTTC.

In this sample, this clonotype turned up many times. The chain links TRBV2 to TRBJ2-2; D gene uncertain. The CDR3 is 15 amino acids. Per germline, CDR1 SNHLY and CDR2 FYNNEI. Trimming stripped 3 bases from V and 3 bases from J, with 11 bases between. The CDR3 coding sequence is TGTGCCAGCAGTGATCGGGCAGAGCACACCGGGGAGCTGTTTTTT. This translates into CASSDRAEHTGELFF. Drawing the rest from reference TRBV2 and TRBJ2-2, the complete variable domain is EPEVTQTPSHQVTQMGQEVILRCVPISNHLYFYWYRQILGQKVEFLVSFYNNEISEKSEIFDDQFSVERPDGSNFTLKIRSTKLEDSAMYFCASSDRAEHTGELFFGEGSRLTVL.

The rearrangement joins TRBV4-3 to TRBJ1-2; maybe TRBD1 (6 bases). Germline-derived CDR1 and CDR2 are LGHNA and YSLEER. There are 15 residues in the CDR3. Trimming removed 0 bases from V and 6 bases from J, with 14 bases in between. This CDR3 reads CASSQERGAGHGYTF. CDR3 coding DNA: TGCGCCAGCAGCCAAGAAAGGGGGGCAGGCCATGGCTACACCTTC.

Concerning this clonotype: One base away lies a much larger clone, so this may be a sequencing read error. This chain links TRBV13 with TRBJ2-3; D is ambiguous. Germline CDR1 reads PRHDT; CDR2 reads FYEKMQ (reference sequence). This CDR3 comprises 12 residues. The V gene lost 5 bases and the J gene lost 0 bases, with 3 bases spanning the gap. In DNA, the CDR3 is TGTGCCAGCAGCAAAAGCACAGATACGCAGTATTTT. Translating it yields CASSKSTDTQYF.

This clonotype has a handful of counts. The CDR3 DNA sequence: TGTGCCAGCCCGGCCGGGACAACTAATGAAAAACTGTTTTTT. It is translated as CASPAGTTNEKLFF. The V and J genes are TRBV30 and TRBJ1-4, with no clear D. The germline V and J ends were trimmed by 8 bases and 0 bases, with 13 bases remaining between them. Germline CDR1 GTSNPN, CDR2 SVGIG (reference sequence). There are 14 residues in the CDR3.

Note on this clonotype: Since a much larger clone is just one base distant, this may be a read error. This sequence joins TRBV2 and TRBJ1-5; D unresolved. V lost 5 bases to trimming and J lost 8 bases, with 4 bases between them. Germline loops: CDR1 SNHLY, CDR2 FYNNEI. This CDR3 region has 10 residues. The CDR3 sequence: CASSREPQHF. The CDR3 nucleotides are TGTGCCAGCAGTAGGGAGCCCCAGCATTTT. Filled out from reference TRBV2 and TRBJ1-5, the complete variable domain reads EPEVTQTPSHQVTQMGQEVILRCVPISNHLYFYWYRQILGQKVEFLVSFYNNEISEKSEIFDDQFSVERPDGSNFTLKIRSTKLEDSAMYFCASSREPQHFGDGTRLSIL.

The sample holds many counts of this clonotype. V is TRBV28 and J is TRBJ2-6; D not certain. From germline, CDR1 is MDHEN and CDR2 SYDVKM. The V end was cut by 9 bases, the J end by 12 bases, with 12 bases between. This CDR3 region has 11 residues. In DNA form, the CDR3 reads TGTGCCAGTTCAAAGTCCGGCGTCCTGACTTTC. It yields the protein CASSKSGVLTF.

The chain employs TRBV27 and TRBJ1-5, with D perhaps TRBD1 (5 bases). The V end lost 6 bases, the J end lost 7 bases, and 16 bases lay between the germline ends. Germline lookup yields CDR1 MNHEY and CDR2 SMNVEV (reference sequence). This CDR3 comprises 14 residues. The CDR3 nucleotides are TGTGCCAGCAGAAAGGGGCCCCCCGGGCAGCCCCAGCATTTT. Translated, it gives CASRKGPPGQPQHF.

This clonotype was counted many times. The chain joins TRBV9 to TRBJ2-1, with TRBD1 as a possible D gene (5 bases). Trimming took off 1 base at V and 4 bases at J, with 9 bases between the two ends. This CDR3 spans 14 amino acids. CDR1 is SGDLS, CDR2 YYNGEE, per germline. The CDR3 DNA sequence: TGTGCCAGCAGCGTAAGGGGAAATTACAATGAGCAGTTCTTC. Residues: CASSVRGNYNEQFF. Full variable domain (remainder filled in from reference TRBV9 and TRBJ2-1): DSGVTQTPKHLITATGQRVTLRCSPRSGDLSVYWYQQSLDQGLQFLIQYYNGEERAKGNILERFSAQQFPDLHSELNLSSLELGDSALYFCASSVRGNYNEQFFGPGTRLTVL.

This clonotype appeared a few times. The V and J genes are TRBV3-1 and TRBJ2-1; 10 bases are shared with TRBD2. Germline CDR1 reads LGHDT; CDR2 reads YNNKEL (reference sequence). J gave up 3 bases and V 8 bases, and 7 bases lay outside the gene matches. The CDR3 covers 15 residues. The CDR3 sequence: CASRTRTSGYNEQFF. In DNA form, the CDR3 reads TGTGCCAGCCGAACTAGGACTAGCGGCTACAATGAGCAGTTCTTC.

The rearrangement joins TRBV7-3 to TRBJ1-4; D unresolved. This CDR3 has 19 residues. Germline-derived CDR1 and CDR2 are SGHTA and FQGTGA. Trimming removed 7 bases from V and 0 bases from J, with 24 bases in between. CDR3 residues: CASTAYLKGEATTNEKLFF. The DNA of the CDR3 is TGTGCCAGCACAGCTTATTTAAAGGGAGAAGCCACAACTAATGAAAAACTGTTTTTT. Drawing the rest from reference TRBV7-3 and TRBJ1-4, the complete variable domain is GAGVSQTPSNKVTEKGKYVELRCDPISGHTALYWYRQSLGQGPEFLIYFQGTGAADDSGLPNDRFFAVRPEGSVSTLKIQRTERGDSAVYLCASTAYLKGEATTNEKLFFGSGTQLSVL.

There are many counts of this clonotype. The genes are TRBV11-2 and TRBJ2-2; 9 nucleotides agree with TRBD1. This CDR3 is built from 13 residues. CDR1 is SGHAT and CDR2 is FQNNGV in the germline V gene. The ends lost 4 bases at V and 7 bases at J; junction bases unmatched: 1. CDR3 loop: CASSSDRGGELFF. CDR3 DNA sequence: TGTGCCAGCAGCTCGGACAGGGGCGGGGAGCTGTTTTTT.

The chain links TRBV15 to TRBJ1-2, with D uncertain. Germline values: CDR1 LNHNV, CDR2 YYDKDF (reference sequence). The CDR3 length is 14 residues. V was pared by 0 bases and J by 4 bases, with 9 bases between. The CDR3 loop reads CATSRDKGIYGYTF. The DNA of the CDR3 is TGTGCCACCAGCAGAGATAAAGGGATCTATGGCTACACCTTC.

This clonotype was seen a few times. The chain couples TRBV12-3 or TRBV12-4 to TRBJ1-6; 7 bases are a match to TRBD1. The CDR3 totals 14 residues. V lost 6 bases to trimming and J lost 9 bases; unmatched junction nucleotides: 8. Here the CDR3 DNA reads TGTGCCAGCAGACTTGACAGGGAGGGTTCACCCCTCCACTTT. Translated: CASRLDREGSPLHF.

This clonotype was observed at least ten times. The gene calls are TRBV12-3 or TRBV12-4 and TRBJ1-5; D is undetermined. Trimming took off 10 bases at V and 0 bases at J, with 13 bases between the two ends. The CDR3 is 14 residues long. DNA for the CDR3: TGTGCCATAGCGATGATTGATAGCAATCAGCCCCAGCATTTT. It translates to CAIAMIDSNQPQHF.

V and J are TRBV7-9 and TRBJ2-5, with D possibly being TRBD1 or TRBD2 (5 bases each). This CDR3 comprises 15 residues. Germline V gene lookup returns CDR1 SEHNR and CDR2 FQNEAQ (reference sequence). Trimming pared 5 bases from V and 5 bases from J, leaving 18 bases between. This chain's CDR3 is CASSPRGPVAETQYF. CDR3 in DNA: TGTGCCAGCAGCCCCCGGGGACCAGTGGCGGAGACCCAGTACTTC.